The following is a TCR beta chain sequence with its context. Its binding antigen is unknown. No per-base quality is available; no much larger clone lies one base away. The data were obtained in a study of blood T cell repertoires in COVID-19 (TCRdb year 2020). Turning to the overall study: The collaborator samples originated in the United States, Italy and Spain and spanned the acute and convalescent phases of COVID-19. The prospective study material was composed of cDNA or gDNA derived from T cells, B-cell-depleted T cells, or PBMCs. The dataset comprised deeply sampled blood TCRbeta repertoires from subjects exposed to, actively infected with, or recovered from COVID-19. A freely available public database, intended as a resource for researchers studying the immune response to SARS-CoV-2, is where the repertoires were released. Samples came from the ongoing ImmuneRACE study (first 160 participants) plus 1,254 subjects from 6 global collaborators. A de-identified subject ID, COVID-19 status, age in years and sex were almost always included in the sample metadata. Where HLA class I and class II types were available, the types were taken from metadata supplied by the sample provider, not from assay-based typing. The paper as a whole reports these results and caveats: Clinical and demographic metadata were provided uncurated, with the amount varying by source and participant.

The immunoSEQ Assay, a bias-controlled multiplex PCR, was used to amplify TCRbeta CDR3 regions from genomic DNA. On the study's bioinformatics: Within the assay, amplification of reference gene primers was used to estimate how many nucleated cells each sample contained. Sequence reads were collapsed and filtered to measure the absolute abundance of every unique TCRbeta CDR3 rearrangement. Productive Simpson clonality was computed per sample as the square root of Simpson's diversity index over productive rearrangements. The source is immuneACCESS, and TCRdb retained only in-frame sequences with V and J called. Part of the clones is not carried over; for the studies checked, unresolved V genes explain less than half of this, and the remainder is unexplained. V, J and clone size are taken as reported in that table, and D and trimming were inferred from the DNA itself. This sample has around 140,000 clones in its table, and roughly 89% of those were observed once. Less than 10% of the sample goes to the ten largest clones.

Collaborating institutions collected whole blood in K2EDTA tubes following their own protocols. Collaborator samples were shipped for TCRbeta analysis as frozen whole blood, isolated PBMCs, or DNA extracted from either sample type. This receptor was taken from a woman aged 50 to 60 with active or convalescent COVID-19. The specimen sequenced was peripheral blood.

The DNA is TGTGCCAGCAGAATGGGACAGGGGTACTATGGCTACACCTTC. This yields the protein CASRMGQGYYGYTF. The chain employs TRBV2 and TRBJ1-2, and TRBD1 aligns with 10 junction nucleotides. Per the germline V gene, SNHLY is the CDR1 and FYNNEI is the CDR2. Germline trimming: 6 bases from V, 3 bases from J; junction bases outside gene matches: 4. The CDR3 contains 14 residues, cysteine and phenylalanine counted. Only the CDR3 DNA stays, 42 bases, in frame from base 1.